The 30 T cell receptor beta chains given below trace back to one sample, sequenced in a study of shared clonotypes between healthy human individuals. The method was immunoSEQ multiplex PCR; TCRdb's version includes in-frame clones alone and lacks a portion of them. The data show about 2.4 million clones, with approximately 94% seen just once and 0.36% held by the top ten. Sequenced material: naive CD4+ T cells from PBMCs. Subset here: CD45RA+ positively selected. These receptors originate from a man aged 18-30 years in good health. Some clones in this sample may be carry-over from other donors' samples.

As concerns this clone: Other DNA sequences in this sample translate to the same CDR3. CDR3 nucleotides: TGTGCCAGCAGCCCTACCTCGGGTTCACCCCTCCACTTT. It translates to CASSPTSGSPLHF. This chain uses TRBV7-9 with TRBJ1-6; D is unresolved. The germline V and J ends were trimmed by 5 bases and 9 bases, with 11 bases remaining between them. The CDR3 has 13 amino acids. CDR1 and CDR2 from the germline V gene are SEHNR and FQNEAQ (reference sequence). The variable domain in full, completed from reference TRBV7-9 and TRBJ1-6, reads DTGVSQNPRHKITKRGQNVTFRCDPISEHNRLYWYRQTLGQGPEFLTYFQNEAQLEKSRLLSDRFSAERPKGSFSTLEIQRTEQGDSAMYLCASSPTSGSPLHFGNGTRLTVT.

The genes are TRBV14 and TRBJ2-7, with 12 bases lining up with TRBD2. The CDR3 runs to 15 residues. Germline CDR1 SGHDN, CDR2 FVKESK. Trimming at V came to 3 bases and at J to 3 bases, leaving 3 bases not matched to a gene. The CDR3 DNA is TGTGCCAGCAGCCAGACTAGCGGGAGATTCTACGAGCAGTACTTC. Amino acids: CASSQTSGRFYEQYF.

V usage is TRBV18 and J usage is TRBJ2-5; 10 bases line up with TRBD1. This CDR3 is built from 16 residues. The V and J ends lost 3 bases and 4 bases, in that order; junction bases with no gene match: 8. Germline V gives CDR1 KGHSH, CDR2 LQKENI. The DNA for the CDR3 is TGTGCCAGCTCACCTTCCCGGGACAGGGGTTTAGAGACCCAGTACTTC. This translates into CASSPSRDRGLETQYF.

The chain joins TRBV15 to TRBJ2-7; TRBD2 is a possible D gene (5 bases). Germline CDR1 LNHNV, CDR2 YYDKDF (reference sequence). This CDR3 contains 15 residues. V was cut by 3 bases and J by 3 bases, with 15 bases left in between. The CDR3 is CATSRVYLEGYEQYF. The DNA for the CDR3 is TGTGCCACCAGCAGGGTCTACCTTGAGGGCTACGAGCAGTACTTC.

The genes are TRBV6-6 and TRBJ2-5, with 7 positions matching TRBD1. Germline V gene data show CDR1 as MNHNY and CDR2 as SVGAGI (reference sequence). V dropped 7 bases and J dropped 1; count of bases not matched to a gene: 6. The CDR3 has 14 residues. CDR3 loop: CASKPAGGQETQYF. CDR3 DNA: TGTGCCAGCAAACCCGCAGGGGGCCAAGAGACCCAGTACTTC.

The V gene is TRBV6-6, the J gene TRBJ1-3, with unresolved D. CDR1 MNHNY and CDR2 SVGAGI come from the germline V gene (reference sequence). With 7 bases removed from V and 6 bases from J, the gap between germline ends came to 7 bases. The CDR3 is made up of 11 amino acids. CDR3 in amino acids: CASTVVNTIYF. CDR3 bases: TGTGCCAGCACAGTTGTAAACACCATATATTTT.

A remark on this clone: Different DNA sequences within this sample yield the same CDR3. The J gene is TRBJ2-7, the V gene TRBV18, with 10 bases identical to TRBD1. CDR1 is KGHSH, CDR2 LQKENI, per germline. There are 14 residues in the CDR3. J lost 2 bases, V lost 4 bases, and 2 bases had no gene match. The CDR3 loop is CASSQGQGAYEQYF. CDR3 bases: TGTGCCAGCTCACAAGGACAGGGGGCCTACGAGCAGTACTTC.

J is TRBJ2-5 and V is TRBV5-1; D not resolved. The J call could be wrong; TRBJ2-7 is a better fit for the DNA end. The CDR3 has 15 residues. Germline values: CDR1 SGHRS, CDR2 YFSETQ. This CDR3 reads CASSPGPASSYEQYF. DNA for the CDR3: TGCGCCAGCAGCCCCGGCCCAGCCAGCTCCTACGAGCAGTACTTC.

J is TRBJ1-2 and V is TRBV6-1, with a weak D call TRBD1 (5 bases). The CDR3 is 13 residues long. Per the germline V gene, CDR1 is MNHNS and CDR2 is SASEGT. V lost 4 bases and J 3 bases, leaving 9 bases between the germline ends. CDR3 DNA sequence: TGTGCCAGCAGTGCCCAGGGCGACTATGGCTACACCTTC. It is translated as CASSAQGDYGYTF.

The chain is built from TRBV9 and TRBJ2-5; TRBD1 matches at 10 bases. The CDR3 is made up of 14 amino acids. V lost 4 bases, J lost 10 bases, and 10 bases stayed unmatched. Per the germline V gene, CDR1 is SGDLS and CDR2 is YYNGEE. CDR3 DNA sequence: TGTGCCAGCAGCCCGAGGACAGGGGGAGGAAGCCAGTACTTC. Residues: CASSPRTGGGSQYF.

In DNA form, the CDR3 reads TGTGCCAGCAGTCGACCAGGCAGGGATACGCAGTATTTT. This translates into CASSRPGRDTQYF. V and J are TRBV14 and TRBJ2-3; D unresolved. The germline V gene has CDR1 SGHDN and CDR2 FVKESK. V shed 6 bases and J shed 6 bases, with 13 bases lying between them. CDR3 length equals 13 residues. The full variable domain, its missing parts supplied by reference TRBV14 and TRBJ2-3, is EAGVTQFPSHSVIEKGQTVTLRCDPISGHDNLYWYRRVMGKEIKFLLHFVKESKQDESGMPNNRFLAERTGGTYSTLKVQPAELEDSGVYFCASSRPGRDTQYFGPGTRLTVL.

A word on this clone: This CDR3 is also generated by other DNA sequences in the sample. The gene calls are TRBV15 and TRBJ1-5; tentatively, D is TRBD1 (6 bases). CDR3 size: 13 residues. Looked up from germline, CDR1 is LNHNV and CDR2 is YYDKDF (reference sequence). Trimming took 4 bases from V and 2 from J, leaving 6 bases between them. The chain's CDR3 is CATSTGGNQPQHF. The CDR3 DNA is TGTGCCACCAGCACAGGGGGCAATCAGCCCCAGCATTTT.

The V gene is TRBV6-5, the J gene TRBJ1-6; maybe TRBD1 (5 bases). In germline, CDR1 is MNHEY, CDR2 SVGAGI. The CDR3 has 14 amino acids. V lost 5 bases, J lost 10 bases, and 15 bases lay in between. The CDR3 region has the DNA TGTGCCAGCAGTGGAGACGGAGGGGTGTCACCCCTCCACTTT. Translation: CASSGDGGVSPLHF.

The chain couples TRBV5-8 to TRBJ2-5; the match to TRBD2 covers 7 bases. V shed 4 bases and J 5 bases; nucleotides not matched to a gene: 11. CDR3 length equals 15 residues. Per germline, CDR1 SGHTS and CDR2 YDEGEE. This chain's CDR3 is CASSRGEGRGETQYF. Written as DNA, the CDR3 is TGTGCCAGCAGCCGTGGGGAGGGCCGGGGGGAGACCCAGTACTTC.

The chain couples TRBV11-2 to TRBJ2-5, with TRBD2 matching over 11 bases. This CDR3 is built from 16 residues. V was clipped by 4 bases and J by 4 bases; unmatched bases: 8. The germline V gene encodes CDR1 SGHAT and CDR2 FQNNGV. CDR3 residues: CASSSISGRVGETQYF. CDR3 coding DNA: TGTGCCAGCAGCTCGATTAGCGGGAGGGTGGGAGAGACCCAGTACTTC.

The chain joins TRBV5-1 to TRBJ2-1; 10 positions agree with TRBD2. Germline-derived CDR1 and CDR2 are SGHRS and YFSETQ. This CDR3 spans 17 amino acids. Unmatched junction bases numbered 14, after V lost 7 bases and J lost 4 bases. CDR3 sequence reads: CASSGKTGLAKYNEQFF. In DNA, the CDR3 is TGCGCCAGCTCAGGCAAGACGGGACTAGCGAAATACAATGAGCAGTTCTTC.

The sample holds a few counts of this clone. This sample includes further DNA sequences coding for the same CDR3. The chain carries TRBV5-1 and TRBJ2-3; TRBD1 might be the D (6 bases). The CDR3 is 13 amino acids. Deletions cut 3 bases from V and 2 bases from J, with 7 bases between. Germline lookup yields CDR1 SGHRS and CDR2 YFSETQ. This CDR3 is CASSYRDTDTQYF. The DNA for the CDR3 is TGCGCCAGCAGCTACAGGGACACAGATACGCAGTATTTT. Supplemented by reference TRBV5-1 and TRBJ2-3, the full variable domain reads KAGVTQTPRYLIKTRGQQVTLSCSPISGHRSVSWYQQTPGQGLQFLFEYFSETQRNKGNFPGRFSGRQFSNSRSEMNVSTLELGDSALYLCASSYRDTDTQYFGPGTRLTVL.

The V gene is TRBV27, the J gene TRBJ1-2; D remains unclear. CDR3 length: 15 amino acids. The V and J ends lost 6 bases and 2 bases respectively, with 16 bases between them. Germline V gene lookup returns CDR1 MNHEY and CDR2 SMNVEV (reference sequence). CDR3 nucleotides: TGTGCCAGCAGATTCCTGGTGAAGGACAACTATGGCTACACCTTC. The encoded protein is CASRFLVKDNYGYTF.

The V call is TRBV9, the J call TRBJ2-5; D is ambiguous. Trimming cost V 0 bases and J 1 base, with 10 bases left between them. This CDR3 is 15 amino acids long. Per the germline V gene, CDR1 is SGDLS and CDR2 is YYNGEE. The CDR3 loop reads CASSVAPDPQETQYF. The CDR3 nucleotides are TGTGCCAGCAGCGTAGCCCCCGACCCCCAAGAGACCCAGTACTTC.

A note on this clone: The same CDR3 can be traced to other DNA sequences in this sample. This rearrangement joins TRBV28 to TRBJ2-3; 7 nucleotides agree with TRBD1. This CDR3 region has 13 residues. In germline, CDR1 is MDHEN, CDR2 SYDVKM. Trimming took 2 bases from V and 4 from J; bases not matched to a gene: 0. The DNA for the CDR3 is TGTGCCAGCAGTTTACAGGGGGCAGATACGCAGTATTTT. It specifies CASSLQGADTQYF.

This chain joins TRBV5-1 and TRBJ2-3; 9 bases align to TRBD2. V trimming: 0 bases; J trimming: 4 bases; junction bases outside the gene matches: 6. CDR3 length equals 16 residues. In germline, CDR1 is SGHRS, CDR2 YFSETQ. The CDR3 nucleotides read TGCGCCAGCAGCTTGGTACCTAGCGGGATGGCAGATACGCAGTATTTT. It encodes CASSLVPSGMADTQYF.

V gene TRBV27 combines with J gene TRBJ2-7; D remains unclear. This CDR3 is 14 amino acids long. Germline V CDR1 and CDR2: MNHEY, SMNVEV (reference sequence). Trimming removed 2 bases at V and 3 bases at J, with 11 bases between. The CDR3 DNA reads as TGTGCCAGCAGTTTAACCCTCTACCACTACGAGCAGTACTTC. It codes for CASSLTLYHYEQYF.

The chain uses TRBV5-8 and TRBJ1-1; D uncertain. Looked up from germline, CDR1 is SGHTS and CDR2 is YDEGEE. Trimming took off 2 bases at V and 1 base at J, with 9 bases between the two ends. CDR3 size: 14 residues. The CDR3 sequence is CASSLRDPNTEAFF. The CDR3 nucleotides are TGTGCCAGCAGCTTACGGGATCCGAACACTGAAGCTTTCTTT.

The rearrangement uses TRBV2 and TRBJ1-5; D remains unclear. In germline, CDR1 is SNHLY, CDR2 FYNNEI. Trimming shortened V by 1 base and J by 9 bases, and 10 bases separated the two germline ends. The CDR3 is made up of 13 amino acids. CDR3 in amino acids: CASSEVPEGPQHF. The CDR3 bases are TGTGCCAGCAGTGAAGTCCCGGAAGGGCCCCAGCATTTT.

In regard to this clone: Other DNA sequences in the sample encode the same CDR3. The chain carries TRBV19 and TRBJ1-2, with a possible D match to TRBD1 (5 bases). This CDR3 comprises 13 residues. Germline loops: CDR1 LNHDA, CDR2 SQIVND (reference sequence). Deletions cut 5 bases from V and 4 bases from J, with 11 bases between. Here the CDR3 reads CASSPDRSYGYTF. CDR3 DNA: TGTGCCAGTAGTCCCGACAGATCCTATGGCTACACCTTC.

A word on this clone: One end of the junction varies from germline; a read error may be responsible. The chain carries TRBV29-1 and TRBJ2-1; D uncertain. This CDR3 has 10 residues. Per the germline V gene, CDR1 is SQVTM and CDR2 is ANQGSEA. The CDR3 sequence: CSAEHNEQFF. DNA of the CDR3: TGCAGCGCTGAACACAATGAGCAGTTCTTC.

The chain combines TRBV5-1 with TRBJ2-3, with D perhaps matching TRBD1 or TRBD2 (7 bases each). The CDR3 is 14 amino acids. CDR1 is SGHRS, CDR2 YFSETQ, per germline. Trimming removed 2 bases from V and 5 bases from J, with 12 bases in between. The CDR3 sequence: CASSFDREGDTQYF. DNA of the CDR3: TGCGCCAGCAGCTTCGACAGGGAGGGAGATACGCAGTATTTT.

This clone was seen only a few times. The V gene is TRBV5-1, the J gene TRBJ2-2; perhaps TRBD2 as D (5 bases). Trimming removed 2 bases from V and 7 bases from J, with 12 bases in between. The CDR3 is 14 residues long. Looked up from germline, CDR1 is SGHRS and CDR2 is YFSETQ. CDR3 DNA: TGCGCCAGCAGCTTAGCGGAAACTGGCGGGGAGCTGTTTTTT. It codes for CASSLAETGGELFF.

J is TRBJ1-2 and V is TRBV28; D might be TRBD1 (6 bases). The V end was cut by 3 bases, the J end by 6 bases, with 11 bases between. The CDR3 runs 13 residues. Germline V gene sequence: CDR1 MDHEN, CDR2 SYDVKM. CDR3 DNA sequence: TGTGCCAGCAGTTTCACAGGGAGGGATGGCTACACCTTC. Encoded protein: CASSFTGRDGYTF.

This clone was detected only a few times. The same CDR3 also results from other DNA sequences found in this sample. This chain joins TRBV4-2 and TRBJ2-7; 14 nucleotides agree with TRBD2. The J segment lost 2 bases and the V segment lost 3 bases, leaving 0 bases of the junction unmatched. This CDR3 has 15 residues. CDR1 LGHNA and CDR2 YNFKEQ come from the germline V gene. CDR3 loop: CASSQGLAGAYEQYF. The CDR3 bases are TGTGCCAGCAGCCAGGGACTAGCGGGGGCCTACGAGCAGTACTTC.